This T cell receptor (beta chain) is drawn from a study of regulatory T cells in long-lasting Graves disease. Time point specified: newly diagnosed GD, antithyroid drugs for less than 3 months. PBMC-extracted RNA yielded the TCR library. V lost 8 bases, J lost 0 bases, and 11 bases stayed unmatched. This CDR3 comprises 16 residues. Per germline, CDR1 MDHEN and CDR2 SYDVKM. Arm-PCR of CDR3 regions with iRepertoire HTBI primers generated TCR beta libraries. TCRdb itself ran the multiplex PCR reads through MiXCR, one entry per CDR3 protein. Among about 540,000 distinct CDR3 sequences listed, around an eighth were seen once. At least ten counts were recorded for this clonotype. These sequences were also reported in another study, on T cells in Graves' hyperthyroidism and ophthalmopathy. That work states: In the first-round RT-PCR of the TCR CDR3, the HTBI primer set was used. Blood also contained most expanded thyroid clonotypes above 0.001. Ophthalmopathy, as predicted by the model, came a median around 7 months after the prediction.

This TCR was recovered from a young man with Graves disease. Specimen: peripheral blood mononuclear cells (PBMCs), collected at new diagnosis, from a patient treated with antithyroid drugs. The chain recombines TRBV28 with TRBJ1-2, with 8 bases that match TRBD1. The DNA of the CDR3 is TGTGCCAGCCACCGTTGGACAGGGACCACTAACTATGGCTACACCTTC. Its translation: CASHRWTGTTNYGYTF.